This TCR beta chain was recovered during a study of T cell responses to AZD1222 COVID-19 vaccine. About this clone itself: Its matching antigen is unknown.

Generated by immunoSEQ multiplex PCR, the TCRdb table keeps only in-frame clones and is missing some. The sample yields 130,000 to 150,000 clones, approximately 90% seen once. Study results and limitations: White British ancestry dominated among donors, who included more females, and clonal diversity was possibly underestimated. Within unmutated variant regions lay the reported targets of nearly half of spike-specific TCRs.

This CDR3 comprises 16 residues. Trimming removed 3 bases from V and 0 bases from J; junction bases left unmatched: 6. Germline V gives CDR1 LNHDA, CDR2 SQIVND (reference sequence). The source material was peripheral blood, sampled on day 0 of AZD1222 vaccination. The sequence was collected from an adult in good health. The V gene is TRBV19, the J gene TRBJ2-7; 9 bases are shared with TRBD1. In nucleotides, the CDR3 is TGTGCCAGTAGTATGGAGGGACAGGGCGGCTCCTACGAGCAGTACTTC. Translated: CASSMEGQGGSYEQYF.